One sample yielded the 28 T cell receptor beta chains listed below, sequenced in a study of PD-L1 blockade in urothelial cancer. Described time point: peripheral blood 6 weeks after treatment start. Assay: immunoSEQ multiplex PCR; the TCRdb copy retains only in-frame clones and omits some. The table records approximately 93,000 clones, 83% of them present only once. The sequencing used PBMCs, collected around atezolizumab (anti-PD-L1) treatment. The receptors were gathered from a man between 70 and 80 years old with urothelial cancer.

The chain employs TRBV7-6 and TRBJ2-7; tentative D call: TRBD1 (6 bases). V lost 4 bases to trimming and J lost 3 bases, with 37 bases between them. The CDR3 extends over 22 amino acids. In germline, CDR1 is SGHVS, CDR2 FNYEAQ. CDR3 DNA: TGTGCCAGCAGCTCGAGGCGGGCAGGGGTCCAGGGTGGGACGGGGAATTTCTACGAGCAGTACTTC. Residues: CASSSRRAGVQGGTGNFYEQYF. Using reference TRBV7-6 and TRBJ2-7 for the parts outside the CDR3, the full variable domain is GAGVSQSPRYKVTKRGQDVALRCDPISGHVSLYWYRQALGQGPEFLTYFNYEAQQDKSGLPNDRFSAERPEGSISTLTIQRTEQRDSAMYRCASSSRRAGVQGGTGNFYEQYFGPGTRLTVT.

Here the CDR3 DNA reads TGTGCCAGCAGCGCGGGGATCTCCTACGAGCAGTACTTC. As protein: CASSAGISYEQYF. The rearrangement uses TRBV7-6 and TRBJ2-7; possible D gene TRBD2, 6 bases. CDR3 length: 13 amino acids. In germline, CDR1 is SGHVS, CDR2 FNYEAQ. V shed 5 bases and J shed 0 bases, with 8 bases lying between them.

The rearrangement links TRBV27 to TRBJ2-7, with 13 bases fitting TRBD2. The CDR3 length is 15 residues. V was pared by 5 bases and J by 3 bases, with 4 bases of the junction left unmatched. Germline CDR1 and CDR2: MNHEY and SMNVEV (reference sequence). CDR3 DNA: TGTGCCAGCAGTGCTCGGACTAGCGGGAGCTACGAGCAGTACTTC. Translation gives CASSARTSGSYEQYF.

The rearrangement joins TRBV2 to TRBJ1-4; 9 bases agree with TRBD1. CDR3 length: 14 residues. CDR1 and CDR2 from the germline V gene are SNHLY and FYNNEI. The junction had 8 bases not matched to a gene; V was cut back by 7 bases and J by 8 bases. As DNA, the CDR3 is TGTGCCAGCAATTTACAGGGGGCGGGAGAAAAACTGTTTTTT. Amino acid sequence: CASNLQGAGEKLFF.

The CDR3 bases are TGTGCCAGCACTAAGGGAGCAGATACGCAGTATTTT. Its protein is CASTKGADTQYF. The J gene is TRBJ2-3, the V gene TRBV11-1, with D possibly being TRBD2 (5 bases). Per germline, CDR1 SGHAT and CDR2 FQDESV (reference sequence). Trimming removed 7 bases at V and 4 bases at J, with 9 bases between. The CDR3 contains 12 residues.

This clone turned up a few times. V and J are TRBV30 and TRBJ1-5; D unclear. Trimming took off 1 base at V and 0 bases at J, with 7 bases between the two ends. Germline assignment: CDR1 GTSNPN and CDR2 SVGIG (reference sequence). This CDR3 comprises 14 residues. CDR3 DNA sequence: TGTGCCTGGAGTGCCGGGGTTAGCAATCAGCCCCAGCATTTT. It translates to CAWSAGVSNQPQHF.

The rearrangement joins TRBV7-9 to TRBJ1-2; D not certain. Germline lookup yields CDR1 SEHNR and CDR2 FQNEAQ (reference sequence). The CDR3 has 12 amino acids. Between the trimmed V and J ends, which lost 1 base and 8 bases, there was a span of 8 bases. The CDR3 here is CASSLDQQGYTF. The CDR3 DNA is TGTGCCAGCAGCTTAGACCAACAGGGCTACACCTTC. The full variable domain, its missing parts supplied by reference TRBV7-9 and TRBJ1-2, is DTGVSQNPRHKITKRGQNVTFRCDPISEHNRLYWYRQTLGQGPEFLTYFQNEAQLEKSRLLSDRFSAERPKGSFSTLEIQRTEQGDSAMYLCASSLDQQGYTFGSGTRLTVV.

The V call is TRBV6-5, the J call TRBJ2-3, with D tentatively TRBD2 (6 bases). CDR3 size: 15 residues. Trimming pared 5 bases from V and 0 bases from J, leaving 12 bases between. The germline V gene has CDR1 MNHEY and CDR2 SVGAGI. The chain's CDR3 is CASSGERGSTDTQYF. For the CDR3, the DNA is TGTGCCAGCAGTGGAGAACGGGGGAGCACAGATACGCAGTATTTT.

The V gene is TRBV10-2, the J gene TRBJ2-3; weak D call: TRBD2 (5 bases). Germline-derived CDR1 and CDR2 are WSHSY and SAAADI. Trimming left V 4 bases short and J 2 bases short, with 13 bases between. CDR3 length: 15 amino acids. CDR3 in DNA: TGCGCCAGCAGTGGGGGAGACGGGTTCACAGATACGCAGTATTTT. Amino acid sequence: CASSGGDGFTDTQYF.

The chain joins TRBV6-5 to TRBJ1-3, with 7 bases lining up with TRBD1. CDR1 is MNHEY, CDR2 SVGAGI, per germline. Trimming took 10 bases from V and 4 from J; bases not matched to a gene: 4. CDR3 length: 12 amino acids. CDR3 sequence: CATTGVGNTIYF. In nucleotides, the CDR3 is TGTGCCACCACAGGGGTAGGAAACACCATATATTTT.

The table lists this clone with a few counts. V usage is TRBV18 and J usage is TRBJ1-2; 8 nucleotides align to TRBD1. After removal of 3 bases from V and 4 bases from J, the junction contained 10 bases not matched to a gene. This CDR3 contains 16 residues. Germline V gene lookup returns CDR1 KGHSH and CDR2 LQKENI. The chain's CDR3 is CASSPMTGVSTYGYTF. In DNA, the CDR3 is TGTGCCAGCTCACCCATGACAGGGGTCTCCACCTATGGCTACACCTTC.

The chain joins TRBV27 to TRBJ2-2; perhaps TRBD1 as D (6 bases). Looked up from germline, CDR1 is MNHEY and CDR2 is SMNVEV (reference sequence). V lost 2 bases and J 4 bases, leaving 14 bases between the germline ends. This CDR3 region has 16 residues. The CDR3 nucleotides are TGTGCCAGCAGTTTAAGTGGGGGCGTGAGCACCGGGGAGCTGTTTTTT. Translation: CASSLSGGVSTGELFF.

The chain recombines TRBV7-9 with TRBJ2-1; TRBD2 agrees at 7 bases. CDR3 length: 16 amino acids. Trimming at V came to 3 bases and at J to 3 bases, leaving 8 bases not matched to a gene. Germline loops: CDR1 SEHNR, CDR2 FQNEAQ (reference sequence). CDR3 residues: CASSFPAVAGYNEQFF. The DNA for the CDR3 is TGTGCCAGCAGCTTCCCCGCGGTAGCGGGCTACAATGAGCAGTTCTTC.

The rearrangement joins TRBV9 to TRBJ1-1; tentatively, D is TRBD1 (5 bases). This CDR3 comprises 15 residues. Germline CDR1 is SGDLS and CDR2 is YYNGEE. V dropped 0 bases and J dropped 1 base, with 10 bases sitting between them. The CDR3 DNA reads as TGTGCCAGCAGCGTAGCGGGGGGAACGAACACTGAAGCTTTCTTT. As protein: CASSVAGGTNTEAFF.

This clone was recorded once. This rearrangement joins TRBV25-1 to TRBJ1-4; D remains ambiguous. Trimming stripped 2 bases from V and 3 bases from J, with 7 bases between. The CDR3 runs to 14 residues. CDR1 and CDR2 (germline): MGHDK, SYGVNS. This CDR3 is CASSEAGSNEKLFF. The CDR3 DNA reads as TGTGCCAGCAGTGAAGCCGGGTCTAATGAAAAACTGTTTTTT.

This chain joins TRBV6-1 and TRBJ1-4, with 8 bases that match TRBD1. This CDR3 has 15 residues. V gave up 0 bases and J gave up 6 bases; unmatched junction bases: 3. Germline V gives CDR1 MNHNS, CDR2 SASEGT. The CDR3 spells CASSEATGVHEKLFF. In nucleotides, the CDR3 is TGTGCCAGCAGTGAAGCGACAGGGGTTCATGAAAAACTGTTTTTT.

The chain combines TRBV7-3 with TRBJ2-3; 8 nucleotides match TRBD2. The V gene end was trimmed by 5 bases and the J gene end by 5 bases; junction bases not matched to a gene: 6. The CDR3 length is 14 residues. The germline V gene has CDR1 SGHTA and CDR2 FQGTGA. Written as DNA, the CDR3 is TGTGCCAGCAGCCAGGGACTAGAGGTAGATACGCAGTATTTT. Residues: CASSQGLEVDTQYF.

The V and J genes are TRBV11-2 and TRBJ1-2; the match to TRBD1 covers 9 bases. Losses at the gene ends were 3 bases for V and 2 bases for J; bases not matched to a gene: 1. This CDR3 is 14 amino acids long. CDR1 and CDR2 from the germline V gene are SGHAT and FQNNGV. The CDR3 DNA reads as TGTGCCAGCAGCTTGACAGGGGGGAACTATGGCTACACCTTC. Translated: CASSLTGGNYGYTF.

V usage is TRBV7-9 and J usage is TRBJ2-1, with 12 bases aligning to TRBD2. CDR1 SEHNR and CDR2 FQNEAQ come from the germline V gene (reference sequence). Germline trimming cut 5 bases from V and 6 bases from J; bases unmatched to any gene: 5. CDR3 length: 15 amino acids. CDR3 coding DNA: TGTGCCAGCAGCAAGACTAGCGGGAGAGGCAATGAGCAGTTCTTC. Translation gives CASSKTSGRGNEQFF.

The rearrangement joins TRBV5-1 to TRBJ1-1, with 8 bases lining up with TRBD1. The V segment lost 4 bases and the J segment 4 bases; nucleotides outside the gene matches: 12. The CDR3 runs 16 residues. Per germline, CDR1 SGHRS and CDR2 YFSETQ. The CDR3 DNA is TGCGCCAGCAGCCCCCGGACAGGGCGTCGGGGCACTGAAGCTTTCTTT. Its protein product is CASSPRTGRRGTEAFF.

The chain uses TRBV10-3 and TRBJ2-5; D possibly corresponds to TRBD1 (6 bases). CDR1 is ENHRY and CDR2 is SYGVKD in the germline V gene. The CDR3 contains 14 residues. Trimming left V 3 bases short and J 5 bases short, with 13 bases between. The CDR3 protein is CAISDQQGRETQYF. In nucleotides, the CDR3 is TGTGCCATCAGTGACCAACAGGGAAGGGAGACCCAGTACTTC.

Here the CDR3 DNA reads TGTGCCAGCAGCCCGGGGACTAGCGGGAGTGGGGAGCAGTTCTTC. Translating gives CASSPGTSGSGEQFF. J is TRBJ2-1 and V is TRBV7-9, with 14 nucleotides matching TRBD2. Germline lookup yields CDR1 SEHNR and CDR2 FQNEAQ (reference sequence). The CDR3 consists of 15 residues. Trimming cost V 5 bases and J 10 bases; bases outside gene matches: 7.

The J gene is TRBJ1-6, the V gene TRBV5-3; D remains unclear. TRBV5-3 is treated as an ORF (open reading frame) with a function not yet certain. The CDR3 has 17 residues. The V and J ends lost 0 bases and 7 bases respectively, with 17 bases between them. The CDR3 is CARSLDPMRIRNSPLHF. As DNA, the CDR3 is TGTGCCAGAAGCTTGGACCCGATGCGAATTCGGAATTCACCCCTCCACTTT.

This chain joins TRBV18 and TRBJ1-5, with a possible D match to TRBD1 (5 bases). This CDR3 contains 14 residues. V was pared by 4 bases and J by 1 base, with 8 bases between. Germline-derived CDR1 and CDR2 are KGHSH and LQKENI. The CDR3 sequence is CASSQQGSNQPQHF. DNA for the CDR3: TGTGCCAGCTCACAGCAGGGAAGCAATCAGCCCCAGCATTTT.

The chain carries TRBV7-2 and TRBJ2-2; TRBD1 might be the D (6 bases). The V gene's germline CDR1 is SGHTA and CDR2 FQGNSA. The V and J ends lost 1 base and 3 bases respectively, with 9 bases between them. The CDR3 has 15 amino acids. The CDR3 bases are TGTGCCAGCAGCTTAGGACAGGCCTACACCGGGGAGCTGTTTTTT. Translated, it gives CASSLGQAYTGELFF.

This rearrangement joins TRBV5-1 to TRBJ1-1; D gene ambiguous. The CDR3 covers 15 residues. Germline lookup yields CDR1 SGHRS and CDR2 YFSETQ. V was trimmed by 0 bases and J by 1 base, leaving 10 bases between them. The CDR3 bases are TGCGCCAGCAGCTTGGGCGTCGGGGAGAACACTGAAGCTTTCTTT. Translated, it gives CASSLGVGENTEAFF.

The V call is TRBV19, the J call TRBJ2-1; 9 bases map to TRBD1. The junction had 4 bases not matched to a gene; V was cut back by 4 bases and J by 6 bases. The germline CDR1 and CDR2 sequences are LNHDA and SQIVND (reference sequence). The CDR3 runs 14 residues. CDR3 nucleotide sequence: TGTGCCAGTAGTACCGGGACAGGGTCCAATGAGCAGTTCTTC. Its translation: CASSTGTGSNEQFF.

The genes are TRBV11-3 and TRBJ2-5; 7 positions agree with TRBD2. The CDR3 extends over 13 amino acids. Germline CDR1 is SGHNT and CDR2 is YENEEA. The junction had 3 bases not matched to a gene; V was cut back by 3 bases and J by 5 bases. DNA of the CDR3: TGTGCCAGCAGCTTGGGGGGGATGGAGACCCAGTACTTC. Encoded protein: CASSLGGMETQYF.